This T cell receptor (beta chain) appears in the sequencing data of a study of technical replicates of blood from a few donors. Germline V CDR1 and CDR2: WNHNN, SYGVQD (reference sequence). Trimming stripped 2 bases from V and 4 bases from J, with 15 bases between. CDR3 length: 15 amino acids. TCRdb keeps only in-frame clones here, not all; method: immunoSEQ multiplex PCR. The table includes 75,000 to 95,000 clones, over 75% detected once. Sequencing was carried out using T cells isolated from PBMCs. V and J are TRBV10-1 and TRBJ2-7; D is undetermined. This TCR came from a human donor in good health. Written as DNA, the CDR3 is TGCGCCAGCAGTGAGAATATCGGCGGATATTACGAGCAGTACTTC. It specifies CASSENIGGYYEQYF.